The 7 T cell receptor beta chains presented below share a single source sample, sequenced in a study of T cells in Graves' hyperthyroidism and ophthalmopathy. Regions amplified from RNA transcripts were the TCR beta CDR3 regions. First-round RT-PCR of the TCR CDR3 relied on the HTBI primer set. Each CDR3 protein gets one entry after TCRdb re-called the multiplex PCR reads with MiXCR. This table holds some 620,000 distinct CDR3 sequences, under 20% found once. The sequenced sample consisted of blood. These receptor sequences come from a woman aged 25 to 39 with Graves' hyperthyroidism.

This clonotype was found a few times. CDR3 coding DNA: TGTGCCAGCAGCTCGACAGACAGGTCGCGGGTTTCCGATCAGCCCCAGCATTTT. Translating it yields CASSSTDRSRVSDQPQHF. The chain uses TRBV7-9 and TRBJ1-5, with D perhaps matching TRBD1 (6 bases). The length of the CDR3 is 18 residues. Trimming cost V 4 bases and J 5 bases, with 24 bases left between them. The germline CDR1 and CDR2 sequences are SEHNR and FQNEAQ (reference sequence). The full variable domain, completed using reference TRBV7-9 and TRBJ1-5, is DTGVSQNPRHKITKRGQNVTFRCDPISEHNRLYWYRQTLGQGPEFLTYFQNEAQLEKSRLLSDRFSAERPKGSFSTLEIQRTEQGDSAMYLCASSSTDRSRVSDQPQHFGDGTRLSIL.

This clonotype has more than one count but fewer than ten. CDR3 nucleotide sequence: TGTGCCGGGCAGCGAGACCCGAGGGAGACCCAGTACTTC. This gives the protein CAGQRDPRETQYF. The V gene is TRBV10-3, the J gene TRBJ2-5; no reliable D call. Germline values: CDR1 ENHRY, CDR2 SYGVKD. V was pared by 11 bases and J by 5 bases, with 18 bases between. The CDR3 totals 13 residues.

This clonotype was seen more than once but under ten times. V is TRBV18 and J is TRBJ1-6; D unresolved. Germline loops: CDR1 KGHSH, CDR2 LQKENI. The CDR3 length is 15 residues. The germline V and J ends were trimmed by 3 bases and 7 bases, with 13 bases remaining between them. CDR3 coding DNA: TGTGCCAGCTCACCGGCGCAGGCTGGGAATTCACCCCTCCACTTT. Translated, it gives CASSPAQAGNSPLHF.

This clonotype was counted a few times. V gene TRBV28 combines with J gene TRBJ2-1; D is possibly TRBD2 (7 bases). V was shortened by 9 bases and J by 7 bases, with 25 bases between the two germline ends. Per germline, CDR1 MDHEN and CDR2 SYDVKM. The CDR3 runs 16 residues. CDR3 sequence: CASFPLGGEGRNEQFF. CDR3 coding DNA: TGTGCCAGTTTCCCACTAGGGGGGGAGGGCCGAAATGAGCAGTTCTTC.

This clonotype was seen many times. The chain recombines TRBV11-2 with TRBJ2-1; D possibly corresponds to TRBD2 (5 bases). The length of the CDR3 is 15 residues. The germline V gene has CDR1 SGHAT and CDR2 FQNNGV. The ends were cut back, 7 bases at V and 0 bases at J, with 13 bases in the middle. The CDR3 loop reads CASTLDYSSYNEQFF. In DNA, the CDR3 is TGTGCCAGCACCCTAGACTATAGCTCCTACAATGAGCAGTTCTTC.

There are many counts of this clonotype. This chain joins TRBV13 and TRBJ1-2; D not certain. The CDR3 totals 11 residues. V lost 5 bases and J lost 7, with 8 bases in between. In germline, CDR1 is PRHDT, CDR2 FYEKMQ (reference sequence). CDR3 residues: CASSPPGGYTF. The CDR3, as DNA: TGTGCCAGCAGCCCGCCAGGTGGCTACACCTTC.

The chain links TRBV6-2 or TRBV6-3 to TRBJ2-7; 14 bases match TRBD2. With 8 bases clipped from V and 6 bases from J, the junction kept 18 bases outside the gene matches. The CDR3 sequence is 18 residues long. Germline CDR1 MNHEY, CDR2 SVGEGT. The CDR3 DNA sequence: TGTGCCAGCGGGGGGGGGACTAGCGGGAGAACCCCTCCAGGCGAGCAGTACTTC. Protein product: CASGGGTSGRTPPGEQYF.